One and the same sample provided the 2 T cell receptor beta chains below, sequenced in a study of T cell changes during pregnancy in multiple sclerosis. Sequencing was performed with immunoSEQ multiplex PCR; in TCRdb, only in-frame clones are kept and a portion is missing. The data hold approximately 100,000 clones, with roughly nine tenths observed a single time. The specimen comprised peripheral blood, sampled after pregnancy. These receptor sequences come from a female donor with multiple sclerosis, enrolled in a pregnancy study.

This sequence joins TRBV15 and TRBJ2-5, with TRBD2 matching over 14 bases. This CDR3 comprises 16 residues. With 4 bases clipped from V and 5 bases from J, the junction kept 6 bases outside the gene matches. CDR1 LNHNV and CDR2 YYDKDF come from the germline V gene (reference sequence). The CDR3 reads CATSTIRTSGRETQYF. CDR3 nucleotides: TGTGCCACCAGCACTATCCGGACTAGCGGGAGGGAGACCCAGTACTTC.

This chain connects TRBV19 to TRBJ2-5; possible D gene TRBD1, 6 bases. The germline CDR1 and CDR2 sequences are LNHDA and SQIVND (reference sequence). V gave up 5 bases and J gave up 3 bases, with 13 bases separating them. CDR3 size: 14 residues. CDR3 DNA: TGTGCCAGTAGTTCGACAGGTGGGGAAGAGACCCAGTACTTC. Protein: CASSSTGGEETQYF.